This TCR beta chain was captured in a study of shared clonotypes between healthy human individuals. Looking at the study overall: The plates for each donor numbered three CD4 naive, three CD4 memory, two CD8 naive and one CD8 memory.

The germline V gene has CDR1 SNHLY and CDR2 FYNNEI. V lost 3 bases, J lost 1 base, and 9 bases lay in between. The CDR3 length is 14 residues. Study results and caveats: Clonotype sharing among donors likely depends on sequencing depth.

The CD4+ fraction was divided into a CD45RA+ naive subset and a CD45RA-negative memory subset. A few counts support this clone. The antigen is undetermined. Other DNA sequences within the sample encode an identical CDR3. The method was immunoSEQ multiplex PCR; TCRdb's version includes in-frame clones alone and lacks a portion of them. Here the sample spans 2 million to 2.5 million clones, 80% to 95% being singletons. Input material: naive CD4+ T cells from PBMCs. Subset described: CD45RA+ positively selected. The chain uses TRBV2 and TRBJ1-1, with a possible D match to TRBD1 (5 bases). This TCR came from a man aged 18-30 years in good health. Some clones in this sample may be carry-over from other donors' samples. DNA of the CDR3: TGTGCCAGCAGTGATCAGGGTCCGAACACTGAAGCTTTCTTT. This translates into CASSDQGPNTEAFF.